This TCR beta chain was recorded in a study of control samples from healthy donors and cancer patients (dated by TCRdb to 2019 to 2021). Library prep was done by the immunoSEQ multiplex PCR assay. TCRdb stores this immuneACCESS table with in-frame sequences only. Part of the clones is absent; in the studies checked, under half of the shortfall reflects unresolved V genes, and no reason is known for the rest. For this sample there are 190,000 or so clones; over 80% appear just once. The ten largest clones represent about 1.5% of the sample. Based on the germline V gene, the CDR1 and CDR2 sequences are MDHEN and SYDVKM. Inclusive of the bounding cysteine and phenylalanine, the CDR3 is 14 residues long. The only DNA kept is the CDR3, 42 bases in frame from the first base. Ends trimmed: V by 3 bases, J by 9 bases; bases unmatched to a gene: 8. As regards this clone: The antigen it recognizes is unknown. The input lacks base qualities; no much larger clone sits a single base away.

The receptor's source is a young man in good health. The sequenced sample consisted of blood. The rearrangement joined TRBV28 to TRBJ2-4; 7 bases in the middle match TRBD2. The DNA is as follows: TGTGCCAGCAGTTTTCGAGGGAGGGGCGTCATTCAGTACTTC. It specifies CASSFRGRGVIQYF.